These T cell receptor beta chains were read from a single sample in a study of T cells after yellow fever vaccination. TCRdb re-called the 5' RACE reads with MiXCR, one entry per CDR3 protein. The table shows some 600,000 distinct CDR3 sequences, with 9% to 15% occurring only once. Sample: PBMCs, taken on the day of the yellow fever booster vaccination. The receptors stem from a man aged 30 to 45 who received the YFV17D yellow fever vaccine. Each CDR3 is given with its conserved first and last residue. Each record gives: J gene, D gene, V gene, clone size, CDR3 protein, CDR3 DNA. A D gene is named only where the DNA matches it firmly. A clone size is listed for some rows: how often the clone was seen (once, few, many), or a class if it is expanded.

>TRBJ1-5|-|TRBV12-3/TRBV12-4|-
CASSLGPDTGQPQHF
TGTGCCAGCAGTTTAGGACCGGACACTGGACAGCCCCAGCATTTT
>TRBJ2-7|TRBD1|TRBV7-6|-
CASSWAGTGEQYF
TGTGCCAGCAGCTGGGCAGGGACAGGAGAGCAGTACTTC
>TRBJ1-4|-|TRBV5-1|-
CASSLVVGNEKLFF
TGCGCCAGCAGCTTGGTGGTTGGGAATGAAAAACTGTTTTTT
>TRBJ2-4|-|TRBV6-5|-
CASRQAAKNIQYF
TGTGCCAGCCGACAGGCAGCCAAAAACATTCAGTACTTC
>TRBJ1-1|-|TRBV20-1|-
CSAPERAHINTEAFF
TGCAGTGCACCAGAGCGGGCGCACATCAACACTGAAGCTTTCTTT
>TRBJ2-2|-|TRBV7-9|few
CKAVTNTGELFF
TGTAAGGCAGTAACGAACACCGGGGAGCTGTTTTTT
>TRBJ2-1|TRBD2|TRBV27|-
CASSLFGTSGNEQFF
TGTGCCAGCAGTTTGTTTGGGACTAGCGGCAATGAGCAGTTCTTC
>TRBJ1-1|-|TRBV3-1|few
CASSQDITEAFF
TGTGCCAGCAGCCAAGATATCACTGAAGCTTTCTTT
>TRBJ1-1|-|TRBV7-2|few
CASSLTQAPTEAFF
TGTGCCAGCAGCTTAACCCAAGCACCCACTGAAGCTTTCTTT
>TRBJ1-5|-|TRBV7-2|many
CASSLAANQPQHF
TGTGCCAGCAGCTTAGCGGCAAACCAGCCCCAGCATTTT
>TRBJ2-1|-|TRBV7-8|many
CASTPQGSWWNNEQFF
TGTGCCAGCACCCCCCAGGGGAGTTGGTGGAACAATGAGCAGTTCTTC
>TRBJ2-5|-|TRBV6-1|few
CASSPTRRETQYF
TGTGCCAGCAGTCCGACTAGGCGAGAGACCCAGTACTTC
>TRBJ2-7|-|TRBV4-2|-
CASSQDYIGSLDEQYF
TGTGCCAGCAGCCAAGATTACATCGGGAGTCTCGACGAGCAGTACTTC
>TRBJ2-2|-|TRBV2|-
CASSANRGFGTGGLFF
TGTGCCAGCAGCGCTAACAGGGGCTTTGGCACCGGGGGGCTGTTTTTT
>TRBJ2-4|TRBD2|TRBV12-3/TRBV12-4|few
CASSPSGSWAKNIQYF
TGTGCCAGCAGCCCCAGCGGGAGTTGGGCCAAAAACATTCAGTACTTC
>TRBJ1-4|TRBD1|TRBV29-1|few
CSGRVTGSNEKLFF
TGCAGCGGTCGCGTGACAGGGTCTAATGAAAAACTGTTTTTT
>TRBJ2-1|-|TRBV10-1|few
CASSESGSYYEQFF
TGCGCCAGCAGTGAGTCGGGCAGTTACTATGAGCAGTTCTTC
>TRBJ2-5|TRBD2|TRBV12-3/TRBV12-4|-
CASSFSSGAQETQYF
TGTGCCAGCAGTTTTTCTAGCGGGGCCCAAGAGACCCAGTACTTC